Listed below are T cell receptor beta chains from one sample, sequenced in a study of blood T cell repertoires in COVID-19. Data came from immunoSEQ multiplex PCR; TCRdb stores just in-frame clones and leaves some out. This table has about 190,000 clones, around 83% appearing once. Sequenced sample: peripheral blood. Every receptor here comes from a woman aged 25 to 39 with active or convalescent COVID-19. CDR3s include the opening cysteine and the closing phenylalanine or tryptophan. The D gene is left open where the match is weak. Some rows mark clone size as missing; the rest say once, few, many or name a class of expanded clone.

d_gene	v_gene	j_gene	abundance	CDR3nt	CDR3aa
-	TRBV5-1	TRBJ2-1	-	TGCGCCAGCAAAGATGGGGGGAGCGGAATCTACAATGAGCAGTTCTTC	CASKDGGSGIYNEQFF
TRBD2	TRBV6-5	TRBJ2-7	-	TGTGCCAGCAGTTACTCGAGAGCTCAGCGGGAGGTCGAGCAGTACTTC	CASSYSRAQREVEQYF
-	TRBV10-3	TRBJ2-5	-	TGTGCCATCAGTGGTGCATCAGAAGAGACCCAGTACTTC	CAISGASEETQYF
-	TRBV6-2/TRBV6-3	TRBJ2-7	-	TGTGCCAGCAGTTACTCGATCGACAGTTACTACGAGCAGTACTTC	CASSYSIDSYYEQYF
-	TRBV5-1	TRBJ1-1	-	TGCGCCAGCAGCACGACAGTTAACACTGAAGCTTTCTTT	CASSTTVNTEAFF
TRBD1	TRBV7-9	TRBJ1-1	-	TGTGCCAGCAGCTTAGAACCTGACAGGGCGGGTGAAGCTTTCTTT	CASSLEPDRAGEAFF
-	TRBV5-6	TRBJ1-6	few	TGTGCCAGCAGCTTGGAGCGGGGAAATTCACCCCTCCACTTT	CASSLERGNSPLHF
-	TRBV11-2	TRBJ1-4	-	TGTGCCAGCAGCTTTGGTCTGGGAACAGGGAGTTTCAATGAAAAACTGTTTTTT	CASSFGLGTGSFNEKLFF
TRBD1	TRBV10-1	TRBJ1-1	-	TGCGCCAGCAGCGACAGGGTCGGCGGGGACACTGAAGCTTTCTTT	CASSDRVGGDTEAFF
TRBD2	TRBV28	TRBJ2-7	-	TGTGCCAGCAGTGCACCTAGCGGGAGTAGCTACGAGCAGTACTTC	CASSAPSGSSYEQYF
TRBD1	TRBV6-5	TRBJ2-2	-	TGTGCCACCCGGACAGGCCAACACACCGGGGAGCTGTTTTTT	CATRTGQHTGELFF
-	TRBV21-1	TRBJ2-3	-	TGTGCCAGCAGCAAACGAACTAGCGGGACCGATACGCAGTATTTT	CASSKRTSGTDTQYF
-	TRBV7-9	TRBJ2-3	-	TGTGCCAGCAAAGATGGCCTTATCAACACAGATACGCAGTATTTT	CASKDGLINTDTQYF
-	TRBV10-3	TRBJ1-2	-	TGTGCCATCAGCGCAGGGCGCGCCTATGGCTACACCTTC	CAISAGRAYGYTF
TRBD1	TRBV18	TRBJ1-2	-	TGTGCCAGCTCAAAGGACAGGGGAGGCTACACCTTC	CASSKDRGGYTF
TRBD2	TRBV6-6	TRBJ2-1	-	TGTGCCAGCAGTTTGAGGACTAGCGGGAACAATGAGCAGTTCTTC	CASSLRTSGNNEQFF
-	TRBV19	TRBJ1-5	-	TGTGCCAGTAGTATTACAGGGAGTGAGCCCCAGCATTTT	CASSITGSEPQHF
TRBD1	TRBV29-1	TRBJ1-2	-	TGCAGCGTTGAAGACAGGGGGCGAGGCTATGGCTACACCTTC	CSVEDRGRGYGYTF
TRBD1	TRBV19	TRBJ1-1	-	TGTGCCAGTAGGGGGGACAGGGGCCAGGTTGTTAACACTGAAGCTTTCTTT	CASRGDRGQVVNTEAFF
TRBD1	TRBV6-5	TRBJ1-1	-	TGTGCCAGCAGAAAAACAGGGGTGAACACTGAAGCTTTCTTT	CASRKTGVNTEAFF
TRBD1	TRBV5-4	TRBJ2-7	-	TGTGCCAGCAGCCCCGGGACAGGGAGTGGCGAGCAGTACTTC	CASSPGTGSGEQYF
-	TRBV2	TRBJ1-1	once	TGTGCCAGCAGTGAAGCGTGGCAGCGAGGTATGGACACTGAAGCTTTCTTT	CASSEAWQRGMDTEAFF
-	TRBV21-1	TRBJ2-7	-	TGTGCCAGCAAGGGGACTAGCGGGAGGTCCACCTACGAGCAGTACTTC	CASKGTSGRSTYEQYF
-	TRBV10-3	TRBJ1-1	-	TGTGCCATCAGTGACAGGGATTCGGTGACTGAAGCTTTCTTT	CAISDRDSVTEAFF
-	TRBV6-5	TRBJ1-2	-	TGTGCCAGCAGGCTACAGGGTAACTATGGCTACACCTTC	CASRLQGNYGYTF
-	TRBV19	TRBJ2-3	-	TGTGCCAGTACCATCCGAGCCCCGAGGGGCACAGATACGCAGTATTTT	CASTIRAPRGTDTQYF
-	TRBV2	TRBJ2-5	-	TGTGCCAGCAGTGGGACAGCAGAAGAGACCCAGTACTTC	CASSGTAEETQYF
-	TRBV19	TRBJ1-5	-	TGTGCCAGTAGTACCCTGATTCCTCAGAATCAGCCCCAGCATTTT	CASSTLIPQNQPQHF
-	TRBV6-1	TRBJ2-5	-	TGTGCCAGCAGTGAACTGGGAGGTTTAACCCAGTACTTC	CASSELGGLTQYF
-	TRBV5-5	TRBJ2-5	-	TGTGCCAGCAGCCCGCGTGGGGGGGAGACCCAGTACTTC	CASSPRGGETQYF